Listed below are T cell receptor beta chains from one sample, sequenced in a study of blood T cell repertoires in COVID-19. Assay used: immunoSEQ multiplex PCR; TCRdb lists only in-frame clones, some missing. The profile shows about 140,000 clones, approximately 80% of them singletons. Material for sequencing was peripheral blood. All receptors come from a woman aged 80 or older with active or convalescent COVID-19. Each CDR3 is given with its conserved first and last residue. Fields, in order: CDR3 length, V gene, clone size, D gene, J gene, CDR3 protein, CDR3 DNA. A D gene is named only where the DNA matches it firmly. Part of the rows lack a size; the others show once, few, many or a class for expanded clones.

length: 14
V: TRBV28
size: -
D: -
J: TRBJ1-5
CDR3: CASSLTGLNQPQHF
DNA: TGTGCCAGCAGTTTAACAGGGCTAAATCAGCCCCAGCATTTT

length: 15
V: TRBV7-2
size: -
D: TRBD2
J: TRBJ2-1
CDR3: CASSSSSGSYNEQFF
DNA: TGTGCCAGCAGCTCGTCTAGCGGCTCCTACAATGAGCAGTTCTTC

length: 17
V: TRBV20-1
size: -
D: TRBD1
J: TRBJ1-6
CDR3: CSASGDRDRGSNSPLHF
DNA: TGCAGTGCTAGTGGGGACAGGGACCGGGGTAGTAATTCACCCCTCCACTTT

length: 16
V: TRBV10-3
size: -
D: -
J: TRBJ2-6
CDR3: CAPCGQRSSGANVLTF
DNA: TGTGCCCCCTGTGGGCAACGTAGCTCTGGGGCCAACGTCCTGACTTTC

length: 15
V: TRBV7-2
size: -
D: TRBD2
J: TRBJ2-7
CDR3: CASSSGRGGSYEQYF
DNA: TGTGCCAGCAGCTCGGGACGGGGGGGATCCTACGAGCAGTACTTC

length: 14
V: TRBV5-1
size: -
D: -
J: TRBJ1-5
CDR3: CASSQGFPNQPQHF
DNA: TGCGCCAGCAGCCAGGGGTTCCCAAATCAGCCCCAGCATTTT

length: 16
V: TRBV24-1
size: -
D: TRBD1
J: TRBJ1-1
CDR3: CATSDGGTGEVNEAFF
DNA: TGTGCCACCAGTGACGGGGGGACAGGGGAGGTGAATGAAGCTTTCTTT

length: 15
V: TRBV7-8
size: -
D: -
J: TRBJ2-2
CDR3: CASSLSSPVTGELFF
DNA: TGTGCCAGCAGCCTAAGTTCCCCGGTCACCGGGGAGCTGTTTTTT

length: 16
V: TRBV9
size: -
D: -
J: TRBJ2-1
CDR3: CASSASEGRAYNEQFF
DNA: TGTGCCAGCAGCGCTAGTGAGGGAAGGGCCTACAATGAGCAGTTCTTC

length: 13
V: TRBV2
size: -
D: TRBD1
J: TRBJ1-1
CDR3: CASSGQGGTEAFF
DNA: TGTGCCAGCAGCGGACAGGGTGGGACTGAAGCTTTCTTT

length: 14
V: TRBV5-4
size: -
D: TRBD1
J: TRBJ2-7
CDR3: CASSLPGQGYEQYF
DNA: TGTGCCAGCAGCTTACCGGGACAGGGCTACGAGCAGTACTTC

length: 14
V: TRBV7-2
size: -
D: -
J: TRBJ2-7
CDR3: CASSLAVGAYEQYF
DNA: TGTGCCAGCAGCTTAGCGGTCGGAGCCTACGAGCAGTACTTC

length: 12
V: TRBV6-6
size: -
D: -
J: TRBJ2-7
CDR3: CASGLVAYEQYF
DNA: TGTGCCTCCGGACTGGTCGCCTACGAGCAGTACTTC

length: 17
V: TRBV19
size: few
D: TRBD2
J: TRBJ2-7
CDR3: CASSPRTSGGGIYEQYF
DNA: TGTGCCAGTAGTCCCCGGACTAGCGGGGGGGGAATCTACGAGCAGTACTTC

length: 14
V: TRBV6-2/TRBV6-3
size: -
D: -
J: TRBJ2-7
CDR3: CASSRPGQLYEQYF
DNA: TGTGCCAGCAGCCGCCCAGGGCAACTGTACGAGCAGTACTTC

length: 15
V: TRBV7-3
size: -
D: TRBD2
J: TRBJ2-5
CDR3: CASSLASAGVETQYF
DNA: TGTGCCAGCAGCCTAGCCTCCGCGGGGGTGGAGACCCAGTACTTC

length: 14
V: TRBV28
size: -
D: TRBD1
J: TRBJ1-1
CDR3: CASSSGQGAVEAFF
DNA: TGTGCCAGCAGTTCCGGGCAGGGGGCGGTGGAAGCTTTCTTT

length: 16
V: TRBV5-4
size: -
D: TRBD1
J: TRBJ2-5
CDR3: CASSGGTGATGETQYF
DNA: TGTGCCAGCAGCGGGGGGACAGGGGCCACCGGGGAGACCCAGTACTTC

length: 19
V: TRBV7-9
size: -
D: TRBD2
J: TRBJ2-3
CDR3: CASSLDIVERGRHNPAQYF
DNA: TGTGCCAGCAGCTTAGATATTGTTGAGCGGGGGCGACACAACCCCGCGCAGTATTTT

length: 17
V: TRBV4-1
size: -
D: TRBD1
J: TRBJ2-2
CDR3: CASSQDLGQVNTGELFF
DNA: TGCGCCAGCAGCCAAGATTTGGGACAGGTGAACACCGGGGAGCTGTTTTTT

length: 14
V: TRBV19
size: -
D: TRBD1
J: TRBJ1-2
CDR3: CASSTRQGWDGYTF
DNA: TGTGCCAGTAGTACCCGACAGGGGTGGGATGGCTACACCTTC

length: 13
V: TRBV7-3
size: -
D: TRBD1
J: TRBJ1-1
CDR3: CASSLKGAAEAFF
DNA: TGTGCCAGCAGCTTAAAGGGGGCAGCTGAAGCTTTCTTT

length: 14
V: TRBV15
size: -
D: -
J: TRBJ2-3
CDR3: CATSRDGPADTQYF
DNA: TGTGCCACCAGCAGAGATGGGCCGGCAGATACGCAGTATTTT

length: 15
V: TRBV5-7
size: few
D: TRBD1
J: TRBJ1-6
CDR3: CASSLKGQGRSPLHF
DNA: TGTGCCAGCAGCTTGAAAGGACAGGGTAGGTCACCCCTCCACTTT

length: 14
V: TRBV11-2
size: once
D: TRBD1
J: TRBJ2-7
CDR3: CASSLGQGAREQYF
DNA: TGTGCCAGCAGCTTAGGCCAGGGGGCAAGGGAGCAGTACTTC

length: 14
V: TRBV3-1/TRBV3-2
size: -
D: -
J: TRBJ1-5
CDR3: CASSQGRGSQPQHF
DNA: TGTGCCAGCAGCCAAGGTAGGGGATCCCAGCCCCAGCATTTT

length: 14
V: TRBV27
size: -
D: -
J: TRBJ1-2
CDR3: CASSLRGTNYGYTF
DNA: TGTGCCAGCAGTTTAAGGGGAACTAACTATGGCTACACCTTC

length: 14
V: TRBV9
size: -
D: -
J: TRBJ2-6
CDR3: CASSVGAGANVLTF
DNA: TGTGCCAGCAGCGTAGGAGCTGGGGCCAACGTCCTGACTTTC